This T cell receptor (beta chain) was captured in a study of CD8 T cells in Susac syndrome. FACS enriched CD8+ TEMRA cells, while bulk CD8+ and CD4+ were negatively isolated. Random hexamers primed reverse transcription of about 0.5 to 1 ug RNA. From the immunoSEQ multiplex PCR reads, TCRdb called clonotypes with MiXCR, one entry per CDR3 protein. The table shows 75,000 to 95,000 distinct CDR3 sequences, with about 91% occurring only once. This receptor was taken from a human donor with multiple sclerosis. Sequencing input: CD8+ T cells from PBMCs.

The DNA of the CDR3 is TGTGCCAGCAGTTTATCGATCCGCGGAAGCTCCTACAATGAGCAGTTCTTC. Its translation is CASSLSIRGSSYNEQFF. This chain connects TRBV12-3 or TRBV12-4 to TRBJ2-1; D remains unclear. The CDR3 loop spans 17 amino acids. Trimming shortened V by 2 bases and J by 0 bases, and 14 bases separated the two germline ends.